This TCR beta chain was captured in a study of cytomegalovirus exposure and HLA in healthy donors. Germline values: CDR1 MNHEY, CDR2 SMNVEV (reference sequence). The length of the CDR3 is 13 residues. The primer mix had 60 Vbeta and 13 Jbeta primers. The assay was immunoSEQ multiplex PCR, and TCRdb's table has in-frame clones only and misses some. Here the sample spans fewer than 200,000 clones, 80% to 90% being singletons. The receptor was derived from a woman aged 18-30 years in good health and CMV-seronegative. This chain links TRBV27 with TRBJ2-5, with TRBD2 as a possible D gene (5 bases). The J call may be faulty, since TRBJ2-7 better matches the DNA end. Sequenced input: PBMCs. CDR3 nucleotides: TGTGCCAGCAGTTTACGGGGTAACTACGAGCAGTACTTC. Translating gives CASSLRGNYEQYF.